The rows below give T cell receptor beta chains drawn from one sample of a study of T cell changes during pregnancy in multiple sclerosis. Sequencing used immunoSEQ multiplex PCR; TCRdb keeps in-frame clones, though not all of them. The sample lists tens of thousands of clones, roughly 92% occurring once. Specimen: peripheral blood, collected in the third trimester of pregnancy. These receptor sequences come from a female donor in good health, enrolled as a control in a pregnancy study. Each CDR3 is given with its conserved first and last residue. The order of the fields is V gene, clone size, D gene, J gene, CDR3 DNA, CDR3 protein. A D gene is named only where the DNA matches it firmly. Clone size appears in some rows only: once, few, many, or a class for an expanded clone.

TRBV4-3	NA	TRBD1	TRBJ1-2	TGCGCCAGCAGCCAGTGGGGACAGTCCTATGGCTACACCTTC	CASSQWGQSYGYTF
TRBV11-3	NA	NA	TRBJ2-5	TGTGCCAGCAGCTTAGAGGGCAGCCCTCAAGAGACCCAGTACTTC	CASSLEGSPQETQYF
TRBV4-1	NA	NA	TRBJ2-1	TGCGCCAGCAGCCGACTTGGTGGTGAGCAGTTCTTC	CASSRLGGEQFF
TRBV27	NA	NA	TRBJ1-5	TGTGCCAGCAAACCCCAAGACAGACAAAATCAGCCCCAGCATTTT	CASKPQDRQNQPQHF
TRBV6-5	NA	NA	TRBJ2-1	TGTGCCAGCAGTAAAACAGGGAGATCCTACAATGAGCAGTTCTTC	CASSKTGRSYNEQFF
TRBV4-1	NA	NA	TRBJ1-3	TGCGCCAGCAGCCAAGAGCGGGGAAACACCATATATTTT	CASSQERGNTIYF
TRBV4-3	NA	TRBD2	TRBJ2-2	TGCGCCAGCAGCCAAGATACTAGCGGAGTGAACACCGGGGAGCTGTTTTTT	CASSQDTSGVNTGELFF
TRBV7-7	NA	TRBD2	TRBJ2-6	TGTGCCAGCAGCTCCGGTAGCGGGGGAGTTGCTGGGGCCAACGTCCTGACTTTC	CASSSGSGGVAGANVLTF
TRBV15	NA	TRBD1	TRBJ2-5	TGTGCCACCAGCAGAGTATTCGACAGGGGAGTTCAAGAGACCCAGTACTTC	CATSRVFDRGVQETQYF
TRBV11-2	NA	NA	TRBJ2-1	TGTGCCAGCAGCCTACTCGGTGGGGGGAGCTCCTACAATGAGCAGTTCTTC	CASSLLGGGSSYNEQFF
TRBV10-1	NA	NA	TRBJ1-2	TGCGCCAGCTTAGAGGGGGGGGGCTACACCTTC	CASLEGGGYTF
TRBV6-5	NA	NA	TRBJ2-3	TGTGCCAGCAGTAGGGGCGTTACGCAGTATTTT	CASSRGVTQYF
TRBV29-1	NA	TRBD2	TRBJ2-3	TGCAGCGTTGACAAGCGGGAGGAGTTCGCAGATACGCAGTATTTT	CSVDKREEFADTQYF
TRBV6-5	NA	NA	TRBJ1-2	TGTGCCAGCCGTCAGGTTTCCTATGGCTACACCTTC	CASRQVSYGYTF
TRBV5-6	NA	TRBD1	TRBJ1-4	TGTGCCAGCAGCTCGACAGGGGGCCAGGAAAAACTGTTTTTT	CASSSTGGQEKLFF
TRBV7-9	NA	TRBD1	TRBJ1-2	TGTGCCAGCAGCTTGGGTGACAGGGCGGCATCTGGCTACACCTTC	CASSLGDRAASGYTF
TRBV27	NA	TRBD1	TRBJ1-5	TGTGCCAGCAGCCGAGAGGTCGGGACAGGGTCACAGCCCCAGCATTTT	CASSREVGTGSQPQHF
TRBV18	NA	NA	TRBJ1-4	TGTGCCAGCTCACCTGACAGAGCCTCAACTAATGAAAAACTGTTTTTT	CASSPDRASTNEKLFF
TRBV28	NA	NA	TRBJ1-2	TGTGCCAGCAGTACCGGGGGGGGAAGGCGCTATGGCTACACCTTC	CASSTGGGRRYGYTF
TRBV5-6	NA	TRBD1	TRBJ1-6	TGTGCCAGCAGTCCGGCGGAGGACAGGGGGAAGTTAGATTCACCCCTCCACTTT	CASSPAEDRGKLDSPLHF
TRBV30	NA	NA	TRBJ1-2	TGTGCCTGGAAAGGGACACATGGCTACACCTTC	CAWKGTHGYTF
TRBV11-2	NA	NA	TRBJ1-5	TGTGCCAGCAGCCAAGGACAGTTTAATCAGCCCCAGCATTTT	CASSQGQFNQPQHF
TRBV2	NA	TRBD1	TRBJ1-6	TGTGCCAGCAAGGGGGACAGGGGTAATTCACCCCTCCACTTT	CASKGDRGNSPLHF
TRBV13	NA	TRBD1	TRBJ2-7	TGTGCCAGCAGCTCAGGAACCGGGACAGGGGTTTACGAGCAGTACTTC	CASSSGTGTGVYEQYF
TRBV15	NA	TRBD2	TRBJ2-3	TGTGCCACCAGCAGAGGGGGACTAGCGGGAGGCGGGACAGATACGCAGTATTTT	CATSRGGLAGGGTDTQYF
TRBV5-1	NA	NA	TRBJ1-2	TGCGCCAGCAGCGAGACAGGATCTTCCTATGGCTACACCTTC	CASSETGSSYGYTF
TRBV19	few	NA	TRBJ1-5	TGTGCCAGTAGTATAGATCGGACTCGGTTAGGGCCCCAGCATTTT	CASSIDRTRLGPQHF
TRBV5-1	NA	TRBD1	TRBJ2-7	TGCGCCAGCAGCTTGGTGGCGGCGGGGACAGGGTTTCCCGAGCAGTACTTC	CASSLVAAGTGFPEQYF
TRBV6-1	NA	TRBD2	TRBJ2-1	TGTGCCAGCAGTGAAATTAGGGGACTAGCGAAATTCGATGAGCAGTTCTTC	CASSEIRGLAKFDEQFF
TRBV5-4	NA	NA	TRBJ2-2	TGTGCCAGCAGCTTGGATTCTGCTAGACGGACCGGGGAGCTGTTTTTT	CASSLDSARRTGELFF
TRBV5-4	NA	NA	TRBJ2-7	TGTGCCAGCAGCTTTGTGGGGAGCGAGCAGTACTTC	CASSFVGSEQYF
TRBV2	NA	NA	TRBJ1-2	TGTGCCAGCAGCGGGGCGGGGATCCACTATGGCTACACCTTC	CASSGAGIHYGYTF
TRBV21-1	NA	NA	TRBJ2-7	TGTGCCAGCAGCAAAGAGGGTCACGAGCGGGGGGGCCACCGGTACGAGCAGTACTTC	CASSKEGHERGGHRYEQYF
TRBV15	NA	TRBD1	TRBJ2-7	TGTGCCACCAGCCCTCCACAGGGGTCCTTCCACGAGCAGTACTTC	CATSPPQGSFHEQYF
TRBV9	NA	NA	TRBJ2-1	TGTGCCAGCAGCGTACCTCCGGGACTTAGCGGCACCCCTAATGAGCAGTTCTTC	CASSVPPGLSGTPNEQFF